Presented here are 20 T cell receptor beta chains from one specimen sequenced in a study of human T cells and chemical hapten exposure. Time point given: patch test 3, about 24 weeks after DPC sensitization. Indicated treatment: therapeutic diphenylcyclopropenone sensitization with weekly scalp DPC. TCRdb itself ran the RACE reads through MiXCR, one entry per CDR3 protein. The sample comprises about 160,000 distinct CDR3 sequences, about a quarter of which are singletons, and around 1.9% rests with the top ten. This sample comprised whole blood, obtained in connection with sensitization to the hapten diphenylcyclopropenone (DPC). The receptors shown here come from a woman under 30 with alopecia areata. Some clones in this sample may be carry-over from other donors' samples.

This clonotype was seen more than once but under ten times. The V gene is TRBV7-2, the J gene TRBJ1-2; 8 positions agree with TRBD1. The germline V gene has CDR1 SGHTA and CDR2 FQGNSA. Trimming removed 1 base from V and 8 bases from J; junction bases left unmatched: 3. This CDR3 has 13 amino acids. Here the CDR3 DNA reads TGTGCCAGCAGCTTAGGGACAGGGCCCGGCTACACCTTC. Its protein is CASSLGTGPGYTF.

CDR3 in DNA: TGTGCCAGCAGCCCGGGGGACAGGGCGAGCAATGAGCAGTTCTTC. This codes for CASSPGDRASNEQFF. The chain couples TRBV11-2 to TRBJ2-1; 9 bases are shared with TRBD1. V dropped 5 bases and J dropped 6; count of bases not matched to a gene: 8. The CDR3 runs to 15 residues. Germline CDR1 and CDR2: SGHAT and FQNNGV. Looking up the rest from reference TRBV11-2 and TRBJ2-1 gives the full variable domain: EAGVAQSPRYKIIEKRQSVAFWCNPISGHATLYWYQQILGQGPKLLIQFQNNGVVDDSQLPKDRFSAERLKGVDSTLKIQPAKLEDSAVYLCASSPGDRASNEQFFGPGTRLTVL.

The genes are TRBV4-1 and TRBJ2-1; the D gene is possibly TRBD2 (5 bases). The CDR3 length is 13 residues. CDR1 is MGHRA, CDR2 YSYEKL, per germline. Trimming took off 2 bases at V and 7 bases at J, with 9 bases between the two ends. CDR3 nucleotides: TGCGCCAGCAGCCAACTACCGGGGAATGAGCAGTTCTTC. Its translation is CASSQLPGNEQFF.

About this clonotype itself: The junction departs from the called germline gene at one end, perhaps through a read error. This chain connects TRBV4-3 to TRBJ2-7, with a possible D match to TRBD1 (5 bases). The CDR3 spans 15 residues. Germline CDR1 and CDR2: LGHNA and YSLEER. The DNA of the CDR3 is TGTGCCAGCAGCCAAGTTTTACAGGTAACGGGCGAGCAGTACTTC. Translating gives CASSQVLQVTGEQYF.

This clonotype was observed a handful of times. This rearrangement joins TRBV4-2 to TRBJ2-2; D gene ambiguous. Between the trimmed V and J ends, which lost 1 base and 4 bases, there was a span of 7 bases. This CDR3 contains 14 residues. In germline, CDR1 is LGHNA, CDR2 YNFKEQ. Here the CDR3 reads CASSQARATGELFF. The CDR3 nucleotides are TGTGCCAGCAGCCAAGCTAGGGCCACCGGGGAGCTGTTTTTT.

The genes are TRBV2 and TRBJ2-3; tentatively, D is TRBD2 (5 bases). Germline-derived CDR1 and CDR2 are SNHLY and FYNNEI. V was clipped by 8 bases and J by 0 bases, with 12 bases between them. The CDR3 consists of 14 residues. CDR3 sequence: CASQERTSTDTQYF. In DNA, the CDR3 is TGTGCCAGCCAGGAGCGGACTAGCACAGATACGCAGTATTTT.

This clonotype was counted once. The chain uses TRBV10-2 and TRBJ1-6; D gene ambiguous. Germline V gene sequence: CDR1 WSHSY, CDR2 SAAADI. V shed 8 bases and J shed 5 bases, with 10 bases lying between them. The CDR3 is made up of 13 amino acids. DNA of the CDR3: TGCGCCAGCCGGAGCTGGGATAATTCACCCCTCCACTTT. This codes for CASRSWDNSPLHF.

This clonotype was counted between two and nine times. The V gene is TRBV7-2, the J gene TRBJ2-2, with no clear D. The CDR3 sequence is 14 residues long. The V gene lost 5 bases and the J gene lost 4 bases, with 11 bases spanning the gap. The germline gives CDR1 SGHTA, CDR2 FQGNSA. CDR3 region: CASSPRRSTGELFF. In DNA, the CDR3 is TGTGCCAGCAGCCCCAGAAGGAGCACCGGGGAGCTGTTTTTT.

The chain's CDR3 is CASSELPGTSGTYEQYF. The CDR3 nucleotides are TGTGCCAGCAGTGAATTGCCCGGGACTAGCGGAACCTACGAGCAGTACTTC. This chain joins TRBV25-1 and TRBJ2-7; 11 positions match TRBD2. The CDR3 sequence is 17 residues long. After removal of 1 base from V and 2 bases from J, the junction contained 7 bases not matched to a gene. Germline V gene data show CDR1 as MGHDK and CDR2 as SYGVNS.

The CDR3 coding sequence is TGCAGCGTTGAAACAGGGACCAACTACGAGCAGTACTTC. This encodes CSVETGTNYEQYF. The V gene is TRBV29-1, the J gene TRBJ2-7; tentatively, D is TRBD1 (6 bases). Germline V CDR1 and CDR2: SQVTM, ANQGSEA. Trimming took off 2 bases at V and 3 bases at J, with 11 bases between the two ends. The CDR3 covers 13 residues.

By share, this clonotype ranks as medium-sized. This chain connects TRBV6-4 to TRBJ2-2; D ambiguous. CDR1 and CDR2 (germline): MRHNA, SNTAGT. The V gene lost 2 bases and the J gene lost 3 bases, with 4 bases spanning the gap. The CDR3 is made up of 13 amino acids. CDR3 sequence: CASSDRDTGELFF. The CDR3 coding sequence is TGTGCCAGCAGTGACAGGGACACCGGGGAGCTGTTTTTT.

Only a few counts were recorded for this clonotype. This chain uses TRBV10-3 with TRBJ2-1, with 7 positions matching TRBD2. V was clipped by 8 bases and J by 6 bases; unmatched bases: 7. CDR1 ENHRY and CDR2 SYGVKD come from the germline V gene. The CDR3 has 13 residues. Here the CDR3 reads CAIAASGPNEQFF. CDR3 coding DNA: TGTGCCATCGCGGCTAGCGGACCCAATGAGCAGTTCTTC.

This clonotype was seen many times. The chain combines TRBV6-5 with TRBJ2-5, with D possibly being TRBD1 or TRBD2 (6 bases each). This CDR3 is built from 13 residues. Germline V lookup: CDR1 MNHEY, CDR2 SVGAGI. With 7 bases removed from V and 9 bases from J, the gap between germline ends came to 18 bases. For the CDR3, the DNA is TGTGCCAGCACTCCGGACAGAAGGGAGGCCCAGTACTTC. Its protein product is CASTPDRREAQYF.

The J gene is TRBJ2-6, the V gene TRBV7-6; D is possibly TRBD1 (5 bases). The CDR3 sequence is 16 residues long. The germline CDR1 and CDR2 sequences are SGHVS and FNYEAQ. Trimming stripped 5 bases from V and 3 bases from J, with 14 bases between. CDR3 sequence: CASSPRDVGGANVLTF. CDR3 sequence (DNA): TGTGCCAGCAGCCCCAGGGATGTAGGTGGGGCCAACGTCCTGACTTTC.

The chain joins TRBV9 to TRBJ2-5, with D tentatively TRBD1 or TRBD2 (6 bases each). CDR3 length equals 15 residues. The germline V gene encodes CDR1 SGDLS and CDR2 YYNGEE. The V gene lost 0 bases and the J gene lost 1 base, with 10 bases spanning the gap. Here the CDR3 reads CASSVGGGSQETQYF. Written as DNA, the CDR3 is TGTGCCAGCAGCGTAGGAGGGGGGAGCCAAGAGACCCAGTACTTC.

The CDR3: CASRSASTYEQYF. CDR3 sequence (DNA): TGTGCCAGTAGAAGCGCTTCAACCTACGAGCAGTACTTC. V and J are TRBV19 and TRBJ2-7, with D unresolved. From germline, CDR1 is LNHDA and CDR2 SQIVND (reference sequence). This CDR3 spans 13 amino acids. The V and J ends lost 6 bases and 2 bases respectively, with 11 bases between them. The full variable domain, with the rest looked up from reference TRBV19 and TRBJ2-7, is DGGITQSPKYLFRKEGQNVTLSCEQNLNHDAMYWYRQDPGQGLRLIYYSQIVNDFQKGDIAEGYSVSREKKESFPLTVTSAQKNPTAFYLCASRSASTYEQYFGPGTRLTVT.

The J gene is TRBJ2-5, the V gene TRBV24-1; 13 bases map to TRBD2. Germline CDR1 is KGHDR and CDR2 is SFDVKD. Trimming took 4 bases from V and 2 from J; bases not matched to a gene: 3. The length of the CDR3 is 16 residues. The chain's CDR3 is CATSDGLAGVQETQYF. The CDR3 DNA reads as TGTGCCACCAGTGACGGACTAGCGGGGGTTCAAGAGACCCAGTACTTC.

The chain uses TRBV19 and TRBJ2-2; D remains unclear. Germline assignment: CDR1 LNHDA and CDR2 SQIVND (reference sequence). The germline V and J ends were trimmed by 7 bases and 2 bases, with 11 bases remaining between them. The CDR3 loop spans 14 amino acids. In DNA, the CDR3 is TGTGCCAGTAAATTCTTGAGCAACACCGGGGAGCTGTTTTTT. Translation: CASKFLSNTGELFF.

This clonotype showed up many times. This sequence joins TRBV27 and TRBJ2-7; the D is unclear. V lost 3 bases and J lost 3, with 12 bases in between. Per the germline V gene, CDR1 is MNHEY and CDR2 is SMNVEV (reference sequence). The CDR3 is 14 amino acids. CDR3 protein: CASSFYGPSYEQYF. DNA for the CDR3: TGTGCCAGCAGTTTCTACGGACCGAGCTACGAGCAGTACTTC.

The V call is TRBV2, the J call TRBJ2-7; tentative D call: TRBD1 (6 bases). Between the trimmed V and J ends, which lost 8 bases and 0 bases, there was a span of 14 bases. The germline gives CDR1 SNHLY, CDR2 FYNNEI. The CDR3 extends over 14 amino acids. In DNA form, the CDR3 reads TGTGCCAGCCAAGACAGGCTTAGCTCCTACGAGCAGTACTTC. Encoded protein: CASQDRLSSYEQYF.